This T cell receptor beta chain was identified in a study of blood T cells in healthy people across ages. Study outcomes and limitations: While age rose, TCR beta diversity per million T cells dropped in a roughly linear way.

Next came a second PCR, run for roughly 7 to 12 cycles, which used a sample-barcoded 5' primer along with a J-beta primer mix. Carrying 12 random nucleotides, a template-switch adaptor labeled each individual cDNA molecule. TCRdb itself ran the 5' RACE reads through MiXCR, one entry per CDR3 protein. Counted here are hundreds of thousands of distinct CDR3 sequences, over 25% occurring once; the ten biggest clones make up approximately 3.6%. This clonotype was found once. The antigen remains undetermined. Germline V gene data show CDR1 as SEHNR and CDR2 as FQNEAQ (reference sequence). V lost 3 bases and J lost 2; bases outside the gene matches: 6. The CDR3 totals 15 residues. The data also belong to a second study, concerning T cells of mothers and their children. That paper states: Each mother yielded more than 9.5 million TCR beta CDR3 reads. Each child yielded 2.5 million to 3 million reads. Inherited differences only slightly affect thymic shaping of TCR recombination output.

This TCR derives from a boy aged 2 to 10 in good health. The specimen sequenced was blood. The chain is built from TRBV7-9 and TRBJ1-2, with TRBD1 identical over 7 bases. CDR3 nucleotides: TGTGCCAGCAGCTTGGGGGTGGGACAGAACTATGGCTACACCTTC. It is translated as CASSLGVGQNYGYTF.